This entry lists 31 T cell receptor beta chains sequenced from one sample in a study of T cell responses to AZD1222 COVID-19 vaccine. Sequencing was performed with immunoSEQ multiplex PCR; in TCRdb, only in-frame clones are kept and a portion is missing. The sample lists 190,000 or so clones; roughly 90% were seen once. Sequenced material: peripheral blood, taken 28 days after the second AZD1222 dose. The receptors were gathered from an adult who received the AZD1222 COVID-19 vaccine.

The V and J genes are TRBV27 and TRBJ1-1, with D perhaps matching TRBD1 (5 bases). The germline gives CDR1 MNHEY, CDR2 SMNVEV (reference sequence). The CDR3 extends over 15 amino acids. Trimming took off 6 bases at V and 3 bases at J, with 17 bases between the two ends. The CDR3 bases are TGTGCCAGCAGGCCAGGGCTTGGGCCGGACACTGAAGCTTTCTTT. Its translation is CASRPGLGPDTEAFF.

The CDR3 DNA sequence: TGTGCCAGCAGTTCCGGGCCTTATAATTCACCCCTCCACTTT. It translates to CASSSGPYNSPLHF. This chain connects TRBV6-5 to TRBJ1-6, with D unresolved. Trimming took off 4 bases at V and 4 bases at J, with 8 bases between the two ends. The CDR3 covers 14 residues. Germline CDR1 is MNHEY and CDR2 is SVGAGI.

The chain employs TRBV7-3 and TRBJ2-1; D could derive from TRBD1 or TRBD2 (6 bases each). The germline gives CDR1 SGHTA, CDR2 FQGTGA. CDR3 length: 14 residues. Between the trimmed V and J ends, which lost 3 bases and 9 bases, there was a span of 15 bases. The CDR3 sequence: CASSFLGGLGEQFF. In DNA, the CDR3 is TGTGCCAGCAGCTTCCTTGGGGGGCTCGGTGAGCAGTTCTTC. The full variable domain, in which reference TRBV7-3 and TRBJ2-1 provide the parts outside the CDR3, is GAGVSQTPSNKVTEKGKYVELRCDPISGHTALYWYRQSLGQGPEFLIYFQGTGAADDSGLPNDRFFAVRPEGSVSTLKIQRTERGDSAVYLCASSFLGGLGEQFFGPGTRLTVL.

This chain's CDR3 is CASSLVGSGLSYEQYF. CDR3 coding DNA: TGTGCCAGCAGCTTAGTTGGGAGCGGCCTATCCTACGAGCAGTACTTC. This sequence joins TRBV7-2 and TRBJ2-7; possible D gene TRBD2, 5 bases. This CDR3 contains 16 residues. CDR1 SGHTA and CDR2 FQGNSA come from the germline V gene. V lost 1 base and J 1 base, leaving 14 bases between the germline ends.

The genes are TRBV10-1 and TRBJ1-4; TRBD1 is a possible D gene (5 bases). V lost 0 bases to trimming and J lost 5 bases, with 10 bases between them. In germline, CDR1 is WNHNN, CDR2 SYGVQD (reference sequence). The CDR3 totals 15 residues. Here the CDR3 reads CASSESTGANEKLFF. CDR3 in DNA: TGCGCCAGCAGTGAGTCAACCGGGGCGAATGAAAAACTGTTTTTT.

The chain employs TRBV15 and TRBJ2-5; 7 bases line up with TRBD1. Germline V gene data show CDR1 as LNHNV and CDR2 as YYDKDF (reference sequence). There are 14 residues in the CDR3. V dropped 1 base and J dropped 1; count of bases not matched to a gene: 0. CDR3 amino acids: CATSRGDSQETQYF. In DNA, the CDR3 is TGTGCCACCAGCAGAGGGGACAGCCAAGAGACCCAGTACTTC. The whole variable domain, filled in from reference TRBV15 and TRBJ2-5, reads DAMVIQNPRYQVTQFGKPVTLSCSQTLNHNVMYWYQQKSSQAPKLLFHYYDKDFNNEADTPDNFQSRRPNTSFCFLDIRSPGLGDTAMYLCATSRGDSQETQYFGPGTRLLVL.

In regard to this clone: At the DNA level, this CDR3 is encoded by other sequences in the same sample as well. CDR3 residues: CAWSVGGGQPQHF. DNA of the CDR3: TGTGCCTGGAGTGTAGGGGGAGGTCAGCCCCAGCATTTT. The V call is TRBV30, the J call TRBJ1-5; TRBD1 is a possible D gene (6 bases). The CDR3 contains 13 residues. The germline V gene has CDR1 GTSNPN and CDR2 SVGIG (reference sequence). V lost 0 bases and J lost 6, with 9 bases in between. Full variable domain (remainder filled in from reference TRBV30 and TRBJ1-5): SQTIHQWPATLVQPVGSPLSLECTVEGTSNPNLYWYRQAAGRGLQLLFYSVGIGQISSEVPQNLSASRPQDRQFILSSKKLLLSDSGFYLCAWSVGGGQPQHFGDGTRLSIL.

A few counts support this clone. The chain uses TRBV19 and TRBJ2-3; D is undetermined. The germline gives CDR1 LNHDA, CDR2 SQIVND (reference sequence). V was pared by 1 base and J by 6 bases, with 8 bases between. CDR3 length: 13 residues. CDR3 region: CASSIGFRDTQYF. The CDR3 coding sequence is TGTGCCAGTAGTATAGGATTCCGCGATACGCAGTATTTT.

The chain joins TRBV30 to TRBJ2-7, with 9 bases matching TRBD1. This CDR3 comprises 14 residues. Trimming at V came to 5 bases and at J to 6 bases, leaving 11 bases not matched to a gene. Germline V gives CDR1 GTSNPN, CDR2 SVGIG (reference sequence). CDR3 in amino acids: CAWGLGTGLSEQYF. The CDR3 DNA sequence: TGTGCCTGGGGCCTCGGGACAGGGCTCTCCGAGCAGTACTTC.

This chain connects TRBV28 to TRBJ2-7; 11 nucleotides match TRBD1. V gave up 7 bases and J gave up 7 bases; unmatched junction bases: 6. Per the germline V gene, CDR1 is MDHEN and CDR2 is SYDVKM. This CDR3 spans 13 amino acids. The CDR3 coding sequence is TGTGCCAGCAAGGACAGGGGGCGATGGGAGCAGTACTTC. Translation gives CASKDRGRWEQYF.

This CDR3 is CASSQTGGGYEQYF. The DNA of the CDR3 is TGTGCCAGCAGCCAGACAGGCGGGGGCTACGAGCAGTACTTC. The chain is built from TRBV3-1 (or the pseudogene TRBV3-2) and TRBJ2-7; tentatively, D is TRBD2 (7 bases). The V gene's germline CDR1 is LGHDT and CDR2 YNNKEL (reference sequence). The CDR3 length is 14 residues. Trimming took off 3 bases at V and 3 bases at J, with 12 bases between the two ends.

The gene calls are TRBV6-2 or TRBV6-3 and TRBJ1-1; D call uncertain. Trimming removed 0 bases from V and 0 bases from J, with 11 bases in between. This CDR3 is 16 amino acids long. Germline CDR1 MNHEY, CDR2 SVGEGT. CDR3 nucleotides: TGTGCCAGCAGTTACTCTCGGCAGACCATGAACACTGAAGCTTTCTTT. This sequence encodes CASSYSRQTMNTEAFF.

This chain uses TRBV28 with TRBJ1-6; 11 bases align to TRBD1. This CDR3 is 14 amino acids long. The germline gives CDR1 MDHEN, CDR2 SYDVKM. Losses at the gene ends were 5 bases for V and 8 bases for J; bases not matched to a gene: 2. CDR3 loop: CASSQGQGDSPLHF. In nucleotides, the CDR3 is TGTGCCAGCAGTCAGGGACAGGGGGATTCACCCCTCCACTTT.

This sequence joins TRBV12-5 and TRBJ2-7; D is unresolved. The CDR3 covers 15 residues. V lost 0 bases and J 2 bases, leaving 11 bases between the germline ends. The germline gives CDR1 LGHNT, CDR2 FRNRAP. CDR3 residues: CASGLVPGIPYEQYF. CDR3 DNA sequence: TGTGCTAGTGGTTTGGTACCGGGTATCCCCTACGAGCAGTACTTC.

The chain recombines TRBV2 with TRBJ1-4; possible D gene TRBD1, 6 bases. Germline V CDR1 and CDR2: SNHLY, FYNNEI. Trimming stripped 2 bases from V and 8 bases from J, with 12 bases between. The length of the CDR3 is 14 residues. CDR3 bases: TGTGCCAGCAGTGAACGGGGGCCTTCGGAAAAACTGTTTTTT. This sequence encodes CASSERGPSEKLFF. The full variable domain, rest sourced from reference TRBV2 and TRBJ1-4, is EPEVTQTPSHQVTQMGQEVILRCVPISNHLYFYWYRQILGQKVEFLVSFYNNEISEKSEIFDDQFSVERPDGSNFTLKIRSTKLEDSAMYFCASSERGPSEKLFFGSGTQLSVL.

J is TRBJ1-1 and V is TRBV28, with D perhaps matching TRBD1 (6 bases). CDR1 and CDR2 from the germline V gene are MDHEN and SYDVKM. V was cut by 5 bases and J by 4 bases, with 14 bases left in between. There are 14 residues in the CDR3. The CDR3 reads CASSLPRGGTEAFF. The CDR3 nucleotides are TGTGCCAGCAGTCTCCCCAGGGGAGGCACTGAAGCTTTCTTT. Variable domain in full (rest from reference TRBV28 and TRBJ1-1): DVKVTQSSRYLVKRTGEKVFLECVQDMDHENMFWYRQDPGLGLRLIYFSYDVKMKEKGDIPEGYSVSREKKERFSLILESASTNQTSMYLCASSLPRGGTEAFFGQGTRLTVV.

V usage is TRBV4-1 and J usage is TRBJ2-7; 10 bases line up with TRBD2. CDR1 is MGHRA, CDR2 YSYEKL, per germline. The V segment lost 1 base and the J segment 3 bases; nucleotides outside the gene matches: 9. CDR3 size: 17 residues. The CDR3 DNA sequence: TGCGCCAGCAGCCAAGTAATAGGACTAGCGGAGAACTACGAGCAGTACTTC. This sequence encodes CASSQVIGLAENYEQYF.

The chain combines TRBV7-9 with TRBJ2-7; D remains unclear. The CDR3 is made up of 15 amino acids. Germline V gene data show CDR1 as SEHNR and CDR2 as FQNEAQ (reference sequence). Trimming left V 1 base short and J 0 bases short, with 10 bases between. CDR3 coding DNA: TGTGCCAGCAGCTTAGGTAGCACACCCTCCTACGAGCAGTACTTC. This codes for CASSLGSTPSYEQYF.

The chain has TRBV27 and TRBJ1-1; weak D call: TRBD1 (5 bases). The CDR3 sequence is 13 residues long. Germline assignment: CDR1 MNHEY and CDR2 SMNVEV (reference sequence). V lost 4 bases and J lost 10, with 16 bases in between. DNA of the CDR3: TGTGCCAGCAGTTCCATCCCGGGACGGGGAGCTTTCTTT. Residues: CASSSIPGRGAFF.

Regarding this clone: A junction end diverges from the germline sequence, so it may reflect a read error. The CDR3 here is CASSIWSGTGGTDEQYF. The CDR3 DNA reads TGTGCCAGCAGTATATGGTCCGGGACGGGGGGCACCGACGAGCAGTACTTC. The rearrangement joins TRBV28 to TRBJ2-7, with D possibly matching TRBD2 (7 bases). The CDR3 runs 17 residues. CDR1 is MDHEN and CDR2 is SYDVKM in the germline V gene.

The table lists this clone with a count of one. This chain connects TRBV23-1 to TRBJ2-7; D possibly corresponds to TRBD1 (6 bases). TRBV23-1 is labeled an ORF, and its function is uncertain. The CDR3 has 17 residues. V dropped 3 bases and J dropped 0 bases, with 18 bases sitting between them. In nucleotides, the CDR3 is TGCGCCAGCAGTCATCGACCCGACAGGCGATACTCCTACGAGCAGTACTTC. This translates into CASSHRPDRRYSYEQYF.

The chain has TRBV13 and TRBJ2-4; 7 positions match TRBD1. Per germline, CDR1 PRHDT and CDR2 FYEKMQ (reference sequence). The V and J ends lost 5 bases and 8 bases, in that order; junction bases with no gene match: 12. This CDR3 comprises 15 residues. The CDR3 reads CASSLKIGGADIQYF. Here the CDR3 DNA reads TGTGCCAGCAGCCTTAAAATAGGGGGCGCGGACATTCAGTACTTC.

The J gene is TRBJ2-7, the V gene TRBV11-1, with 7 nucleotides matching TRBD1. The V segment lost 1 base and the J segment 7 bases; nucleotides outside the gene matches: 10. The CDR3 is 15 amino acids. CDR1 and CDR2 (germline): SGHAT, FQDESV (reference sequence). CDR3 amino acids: CASSLGQGTSREQYF. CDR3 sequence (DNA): TGTGCCAGCAGCTTAGGACAGGGTACCTCGAGGGAGCAGTACTTC. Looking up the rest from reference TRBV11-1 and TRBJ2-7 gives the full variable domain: EAEVAQSPRYKITEKSQAVAFWCDPISGHATLYWYRQILGQGPELLVQFQDESVVDDSQLPKDRFSAERLKGVDSTLKIQPAELGDSAMYLCASSLGQGTSREQYFGPGTRLTVT.

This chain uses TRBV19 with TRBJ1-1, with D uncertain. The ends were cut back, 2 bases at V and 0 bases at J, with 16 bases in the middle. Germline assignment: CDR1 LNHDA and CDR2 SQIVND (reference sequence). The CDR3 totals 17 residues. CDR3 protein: CASSIFGGWEMNTEAFF. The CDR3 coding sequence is TGTGCCAGTAGTATATTTGGCGGTTGGGAAATGAACACTGAAGCTTTCTTT.

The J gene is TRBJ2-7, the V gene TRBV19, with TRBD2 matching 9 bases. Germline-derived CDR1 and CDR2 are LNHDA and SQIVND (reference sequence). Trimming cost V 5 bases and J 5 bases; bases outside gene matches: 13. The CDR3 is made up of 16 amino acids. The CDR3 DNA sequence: TGTGCCAGTAGTCTCGGACTAGCGAAGCCGCCGAACGAGCAGTACTTC. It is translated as CASSLGLAKPPNEQYF.

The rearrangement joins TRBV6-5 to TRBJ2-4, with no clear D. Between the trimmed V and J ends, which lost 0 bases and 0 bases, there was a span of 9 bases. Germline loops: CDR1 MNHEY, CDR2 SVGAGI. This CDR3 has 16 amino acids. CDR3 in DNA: TGTGCCAGCAGTTACTCACCCGATCGAGCCAAAAACATTCAGTACTTC. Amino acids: CASSYSPDRAKNIQYF.

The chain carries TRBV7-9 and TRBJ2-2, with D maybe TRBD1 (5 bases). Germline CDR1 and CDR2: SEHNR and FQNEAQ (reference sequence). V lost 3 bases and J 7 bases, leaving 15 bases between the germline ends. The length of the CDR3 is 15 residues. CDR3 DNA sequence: TGTGCCAGCAGCTTCCAGGCAGGGATTGGCGGGGAGCTGTTTTTT. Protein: CASSFQAGIGGELFF.

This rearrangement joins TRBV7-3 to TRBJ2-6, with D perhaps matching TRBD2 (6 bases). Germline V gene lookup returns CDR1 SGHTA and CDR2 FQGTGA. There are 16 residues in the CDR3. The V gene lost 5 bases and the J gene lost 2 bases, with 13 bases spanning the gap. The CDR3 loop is CASSPSVSPGANVLTF. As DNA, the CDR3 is TGTGCCAGCAGCCCTAGCGTGAGTCCTGGGGCCAACGTCCTGACTTTC.

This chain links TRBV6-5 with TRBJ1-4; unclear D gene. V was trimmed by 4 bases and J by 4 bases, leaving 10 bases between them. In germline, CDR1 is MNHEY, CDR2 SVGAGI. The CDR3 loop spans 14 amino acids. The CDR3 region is CASSWTSGNEKLFF. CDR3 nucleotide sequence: TGTGCCAGCAGTTGGACCAGCGGTAATGAAAAACTGTTTTTT.

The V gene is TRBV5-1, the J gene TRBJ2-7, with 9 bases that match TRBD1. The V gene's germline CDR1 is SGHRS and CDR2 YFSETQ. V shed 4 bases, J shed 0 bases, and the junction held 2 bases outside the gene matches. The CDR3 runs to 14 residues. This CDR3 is CASSHRGPSYEQYF. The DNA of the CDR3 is TGCGCCAGCAGCCACAGGGGGCCCTCCTACGAGCAGTACTTC.

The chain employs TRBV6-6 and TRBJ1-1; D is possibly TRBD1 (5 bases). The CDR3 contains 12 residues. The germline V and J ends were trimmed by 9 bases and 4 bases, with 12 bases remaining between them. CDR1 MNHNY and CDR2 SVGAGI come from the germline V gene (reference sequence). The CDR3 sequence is CASSFGGTEAFF. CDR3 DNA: TGTGCCAGTTCCTTTGGGGGCACTGAAGCTTTCTTT.